The 2 T cell receptor beta chains in this list originate from one sample, sequenced in a study of blood T cell repertoires in COVID-19 (TCRdb year 2020). Libraries came from the immunoSEQ multiplex PCR assay. TCRdb holds this immuneACCESS table with in-frame rearrangements only. Some clones are missing; in checked studies, unresolved V genes explain under half, and the rest has no known cause. This sample has approximately 20,000 clones in its table, and 91% of those were observed once. The ten largest make up roughly 6.6% of the sample. The sample consisted of peripheral blood. The receptors were gathered from a human donor in a cohort sampled during active COVID-19.

The V gene is TRBV2, the J gene TRBJ1-1, with D uncertain. Germline CDR1 is SNHLY and CDR2 is FYNNEI. The CDR3 sequence is 13 residues long. V was cut by 7 bases and J by 5 bases, with 14 bases left in between. CDR3 sequence (DNA): TGTGCCAGCATGGTCGGAACGGGAACTGAAGCTTTCTTT. As protein: CASMVGTGTEAFF.

The chain is built from TRBV28 and TRBJ1-4; TRBD1 agrees at 7 bases. Germline lookup yields CDR1 MDHEN and CDR2 SYDVKM. The CDR3 length is 17 residues. Unmatched junction bases numbered 9, after V lost 5 bases and J lost 0 bases. Written as DNA, the CDR3 is TGTGCCAGCAGTCCGGCGGGACAGTGGGCAACTAATGAAAAACTGTTTTTT. Its translation: CASSPAGQWATNEKLFF.